The subject of this entry is one TCR beta chain. The antigen is undetermined. This sample was taken from a study of blood T cells in healthy people across ages. Whole-study results and caveats: Per million T cells, TCR beta diversity dropped roughly linearly as age increased.

Germline-derived CDR1 and CDR2 are DFQATT and SNEGSKA (reference sequence). The CDR3 spans 17 residues. Together with a sample-barcoded 5' primer, a J-beta primer mix was included in a second PCR lasting about 6 to 12 cycles. TCRdb ran MiXCR on the 5' RACE reads and lists one entry per CDR3 protein. The sample yields roughly 1,000,000 distinct CDR3 sequences, 25% seen once. The same sample was also used in a study of T cells of mothers and their children.

The sequence derives from a girl aged 2-10 years in good health. This chain links TRBV20-1 with TRBJ2-5; 8 nucleotides line up with TRBD2. The J call may be mistaken, given a closer DNA end match to TRBJ2-1. Sequencing was done on a sample of blood. CDR3 nucleotides: TGCAGTGCTAGAGATTCCGCCCTGGGACTAGGGATCAATGAGCAGTTCTTC. Protein: CSARDSALGLGINEQFF.